A single sample is the source of the 3 T cell receptor beta chains below, sequenced in a study of cytomegalovirus exposure and HLA in healthy donors. Primers: 60 Vbeta forward and 13 Jbeta reverse. Using immunoSEQ multiplex PCR, the repertoire was profiled, and TCRdb retains in-frame clones only, with some absent. This sample carries around 88,000 clones, more than 60% of them seen once, and the ten largest clones take roughly 7.3%. The sequencing sample was made of PBMCs. These TCRs come from a man in his forties or fifties in good health and CMV-seropositive.

The chain combines TRBV5-1 with TRBJ1-1; D unresolved. This CDR3 is built from 17 residues. Trimming took off 0 bases at V and 0 bases at J, with 15 bases between the two ends. Germline V gives CDR1 SGHRS, CDR2 YFSETQ. The chain's CDR3 is CASSLAFTPYMNTEAFF. CDR3 nucleotide sequence: TGCGCCAGCAGCTTGGCGTTTACACCTTACATGAACACTGAAGCTTTCTTT.

The chain joins TRBV30 to TRBJ2-5; D is undetermined. Germline loops: CDR1 GTSNPN, CDR2 SVGIG (reference sequence). V was shortened by 4 bases and J by 6 bases, with 9 bases between the two germline ends. The CDR3 length is 11 residues. The CDR3 bases are TGTGCCTGGACATCACAGAAGACCCAGTACTTC. Translated, it gives CAWTSQKTQYF.

In its sample, this clone was seen a few times. The rearrangement uses TRBV6-5 and TRBJ1-1, with D uncertain. Germline-derived CDR1 and CDR2 are MNHEY and SVGAGI. V was cut by 3 bases and J by 7 bases, with 12 bases left in between. This CDR3 region has 13 residues. The CDR3 nucleotides read TGTGCCAGCAGTTATTTCCAGGCAGGTGAAGCTTTCTTT. Its translation: CASSYFQAGEAFF.